These 11 T cell receptor beta chains were sequenced from one sample in a study of long-term antiretroviral therapy in people with HIV (dated by TCRdb to between 2021 and 2022). The immunoSEQ hsTCRB v3.0 assay was used at survey level resolution to sequence the TRB variable region. TCRdb provides this immuneACCESS table in a form limited to in-frame rearrangements. Some clones are lacking; in checked studies, under half of them reflect an unresolved V gene, and why the rest are absent is not known. This sample gives under 45,000 clones in total; approximately 89% of them show up just once. The ten largest clonotypes hold approximately 5.3% of the sample. The sequencing used unsorted PBMCs, collected 3.1 years after starting antiretroviral therapy. These receptors were obtained from a woman between 50 and 59 years old with HIV.

CDR3 DNA: TGCGCCAGCAGCCAAGCCGTAGGACAGGGGACCTATGGCTACACCTTC. Its protein product is CASSQAVGQGTYGYTF. This chain connects TRBV4-1 to TRBJ1-2; 9 bases match TRBD1. CDR1 and CDR2 from the germline V gene are MGHRA and YSYEKL. CDR3 length: 16 amino acids. Trimming removed 1 base from V and 4 bases from J; junction bases left unmatched: 7.

The rearrangement links TRBV5-1 to TRBJ2-7, with D perhaps TRBD2 (5 bases). The CDR3 consists of 12 residues. V was shortened by 4 bases and J by 3 bases, with 8 bases between the two germline ends. From germline, CDR1 is SGHRS and CDR2 YFSETQ. The CDR3 DNA reads TGCGCCAGCAGCGAGGGCCACTACGAGCAGTACTTC. Translated, it gives CASSEGHYEQYF.

V and J are TRBV4-1 and TRBJ1-5, with unresolved D. Between the trimmed V and J ends, which lost 2 bases and 0 bases, there was a span of 11 bases. The germline V gene has CDR1 MGHRA and CDR2 YSYEKL. The CDR3 loop spans 16 amino acids. The chain's CDR3 is CASSQTPTLSNQPQHF. For the CDR3, the DNA is TGCGCCAGCAGCCAAACACCGACGCTTAGCAATCAGCCCCAGCATTTT.

The CDR3 DNA follows: TGTGCCAGCAGCCCCCGGCGGGGGGCCTTCTACAATGAGCAGTTCTTC. Protein: CASSPRRGAFYNEQFF. The rearrangement uses TRBV13 and TRBJ2-1, with 8 bases lining up with TRBD2. Germline V lookup: CDR1 PRHDT, CDR2 FYEKMQ (reference sequence). The CDR3 runs to 16 residues. The J segment lost 3 bases and the V segment lost 5 bases, leaving 9 bases of the junction unmatched. Using reference TRBV13 and TRBJ2-1 for the parts outside the CDR3, the full variable domain is AAGVIQSPRHLIKEKRETATLKCYPIPRHDTVYWYQQGPGQDPQFLISFYEKMQSDKGSIPDRFSAQQFSDYHSELNMSSLELGDSALYFCASSPRRGAFYNEQFFGPGTRLTVL.

V gene TRBV6-5 combines with J gene TRBJ2-5; 8 bases map to TRBD2. The germline CDR1 and CDR2 sequences are MNHEY and SVGAGI. The trim removed 9 bases at V and 4 bases at J, leaving 13 bases unmatched. CDR3 size: 15 residues. This CDR3 reads CASTSYGGAGETQYF. Here the CDR3 DNA reads TGTGCCAGTACTTCGTACGGGGGGGCCGGAGAGACCCAGTACTTC.

The J gene is TRBJ1-1, the V gene TRBV5-1; D may be TRBD1 (5 bases). This CDR3 is 15 amino acids long. Trimming stripped 0 bases from V and 5 bases from J, with 14 bases between. Germline V lookup: CDR1 SGHRS, CDR2 YFSETQ. CDR3 DNA sequence: TGCGCCAGCAGCTTGGATCGATTGGAGGGGACTGAAGCTTTCTTT. Translating it yields CASSLDRLEGTEAFF.

This chain links TRBV7-3 with TRBJ1-1; D not certain. V was trimmed by 1 base and J by 1 base, leaving 4 bases between them. This CDR3 contains 13 residues. Germline CDR1 reads SGHTA; CDR2 reads FQGTGA. Here the CDR3 DNA reads TGTGCCAGCAGCTTAAAACAGAACACTGAAGCTTTCTTT. Its translation: CASSLKQNTEAFF.

The chain uses TRBV7-2 and TRBJ1-2; no reliable D call. With 1 base removed from V and 5 bases from J, the gap between germline ends came to 17 bases. CDR1 and CDR2 (germline): SGHTA, FQGNSA. The CDR3 length is 16 residues. Here the CDR3 reads CASSLVTGSTAYGYTF. CDR3 nucleotide sequence: TGTGCCAGCAGCTTAGTAACCGGGAGTACTGCGTATGGCTACACCTTC.

This clone was recorded once. The rearrangement joins TRBV18 to TRBJ1-6; D unclear. V was cut by 2 bases and J by 6 bases, with 20 bases left in between. The germline CDR1 and CDR2 sequences are KGHSH and LQKENI. CDR3 length: 18 residues. CDR3 bases: TGTGCCAGCTCACCAGTCGATATTCCGGGCCGGTTTAATTCACCCCTCCACTTT. As protein: CASSPVDIPGRFNSPLHF.

This clone was recorded once. J is TRBJ1-5 and V is TRBV9; D gene uncertain. Germline V lookup: CDR1 SGDLS, CDR2 YYNGEE. The CDR3 extends over 14 amino acids. Trimming pared 0 bases from V and 3 bases from J, leaving 7 bases between. The CDR3 is CASSVGTDNQPQHF. The DNA of the CDR3 is TGTGCCAGCAGCGTAGGTACGGACAATCAGCCCCAGCATTTT. The variable domain in full, completed from reference TRBV9 and TRBJ1-5, reads DSGVTQTPKHLITATGQRVTLRCSPRSGDLSVYWYQQSLDQGLQFLIQYYNGEERAKGNILERFSAQQFPDLHSELNLSSLELGDSALYFCASSVGTDNQPQHFGDGTRLSIL.

The chain has TRBV29-1 and TRBJ2-7; perhaps TRBD2 as D (6 bases). Trimming shortened V by 7 bases and J by 3 bases, and 13 bases separated the two germline ends. Germline-derived CDR1 and CDR2 are SQVTM and ANQGSEA. The CDR3 consists of 12 residues. CDR3 amino acids: CSAQKGGYEQYF. In DNA, the CDR3 is TGCAGCGCTCAGAAGGGAGGCTACGAGCAGTACTTC.